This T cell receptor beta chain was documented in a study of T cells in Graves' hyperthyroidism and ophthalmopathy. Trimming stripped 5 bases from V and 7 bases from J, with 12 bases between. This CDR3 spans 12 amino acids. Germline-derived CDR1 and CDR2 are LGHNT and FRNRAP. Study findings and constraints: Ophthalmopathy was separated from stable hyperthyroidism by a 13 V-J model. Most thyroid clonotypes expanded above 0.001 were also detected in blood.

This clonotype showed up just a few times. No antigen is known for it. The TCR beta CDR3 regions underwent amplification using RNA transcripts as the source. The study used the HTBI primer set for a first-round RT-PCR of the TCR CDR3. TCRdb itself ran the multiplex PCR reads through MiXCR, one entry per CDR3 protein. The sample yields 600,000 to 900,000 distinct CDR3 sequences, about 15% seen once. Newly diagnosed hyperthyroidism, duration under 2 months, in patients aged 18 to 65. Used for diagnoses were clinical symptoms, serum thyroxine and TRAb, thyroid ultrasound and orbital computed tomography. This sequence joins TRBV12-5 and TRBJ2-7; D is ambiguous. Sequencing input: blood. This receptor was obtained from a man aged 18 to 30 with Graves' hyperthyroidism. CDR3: CASGPRAREQYF. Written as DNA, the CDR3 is TGTGCTAGTGGTCCCCGGGCCCGTGAGCAGTACTTC.